This T cell receptor (beta chain) comes out of a study of shared clonotypes between healthy human individuals. The study's findings and limits: Incompleteness in sorted-subset sequencing, despite large depth, was shown by rarefaction.

Concerning this clone itself: Its antigen is unknown.

TCRdb keeps only in-frame clones here, not all; method: immunoSEQ multiplex PCR. The sample consists of millions of clones, about 95% of them appearing once. Germline loops: CDR1 SNHLY, CDR2 FYNNEI. CDR3 length: 13 residues. Between the trimmed V and J ends, which lost 7 bases and 2 bases, there was a span of 12 bases. The naive CD8 fraction comprised CD45RO-negative cells positively selected for CCR7 and excluded terminally differentiated effector memory CD45RA+ cells. Material: naive CD8+ T cells sorted from blood. The receptor was isolated from a man aged 18 to 35 in good health. The chain combines TRBV2 with TRBJ2-7; maybe TRBD1 (5 bases). CDR3 loop: CASTSSRAYEQYF. For the CDR3, the DNA is TGTGCCAGCACCTCCTCCAGGGCCTACGAGCAGTACTTC.